The rows below give T cell receptor beta chains drawn from one sample of a study of OX40 agonist ivuxolimab in advanced cancers. Some clones are missing from TCRdb's copy, which holds only in-frame ones; the method was immunoSEQ multiplex PCR. The table lists about 42,000 clones, 80% to 90% of them singletons. Sequenced here: CD4+ or CD8+ T cells sorted from blood, sampled in a trial of the OX40 agonist ivuxolimab. The receptors derive from an adult with an advanced solid tumor such as melanoma, head and neck, liver or kidney cancer. Each CDR3 is given with its conserved first and last residue. Fields, in order: clone size, D gene, J gene, CDR3 length, V gene, CDR3 DNA, CDR3 protein. A D gene is named only where the DNA matches it firmly. Clone size appears in some rows only: once, few, many, or a class for an expanded clone.

clone size: .; D gene: .; J gene: TRBJ2-1; CDR3 length: 14; V gene: TRBV19; CDR3 DNA: TGTGCCAGTAGTATAGGGTCTGCCTACAATGAGCAGTTCTTC; CDR3 protein: CASSIGSAYNEQFF
clone size: .; D gene: TRBD2; J gene: TRBJ2-3; CDR3 length: 15; V gene: TRBV29-1; CDR3 DNA: TGCAGCGTTATTCCTAGCGGGAGAGGCACAGATACGCAGTATTTT; CDR3 protein: CSVIPSGRGTDTQYF
clone size: .; D gene: TRBD2; J gene: TRBJ2-1; CDR3 length: 18; V gene: TRBV4-1; CDR3 DNA: TGCGCCAGCAGCCAACTAGCCGGGACTAGCGGCGAATACAATGAGCAGTTCTTC; CDR3 protein: CASSQLAGTSGEYNEQFF
clone size: .; D gene: .; J gene: TRBJ1-2; CDR3 length: 13; V gene: TRBV2; CDR3 DNA: TGTGCCAGCAGTCAGGGACACAACTATGGCTACACCTTC; CDR3 protein: CASSQGHNYGYTF
clone size: .; D gene: .; J gene: TRBJ2-1; CDR3 length: 17; V gene: TRBV2; CDR3 DNA: TGTGCCAGCAGCGCCAAACTGTTTGAATCTGGAGACAATGAGCAGTTCTTC; CDR3 protein: CASSAKLFESGDNEQFF
clone size: .; D gene: TRBD2; J gene: TRBJ2-7; CDR3 length: 16; V gene: TRBV7-9; CDR3 DNA: TGTGCCAGCAGCCCGCGGGAGGGTGCGGGGACCTACGAGCAGTACTTC; CDR3 protein: CASSPREGAGTYEQYF
clone size: .; D gene: .; J gene: TRBJ2-2; CDR3 length: 15; V gene: TRBV14; CDR3 DNA: TGTGCCAGCAGCCGGTCCGGGACGCACACCGGGGAGCTGTTTTTT; CDR3 protein: CASSRSGTHTGELFF
clone size: .; D gene: TRBD1; J gene: TRBJ2-1; CDR3 length: 16; V gene: TRBV15; CDR3 DNA: TGTGCCACCAGCGAGGACAGGGAAATTTTTCTGGGTGAGCAGTTCTTC; CDR3 protein: CATSEDREIFLGEQFF
clone size: .; D gene: TRBD1; J gene: TRBJ2-7; CDR3 length: 15; V gene: TRBV7-9; CDR3 DNA: TGTGCCAGCAGCCATCAACGACAGGGTACCGACGAGCAGTACTTC; CDR3 protein: CASSHQRQGTDEQYF
clone size: .; D gene: .; J gene: TRBJ2-7; CDR3 length: 15; V gene: TRBV16; CDR3 DNA: TGTGCCAGCAGCCAATTGGTCCAGATCCCCTACGAGCAGTACTTC; CDR3 protein: CASSQLVQIPYEQYF
clone size: .; D gene: .; J gene: TRBJ2-1; CDR3 length: 12; V gene: TRBV7-9; CDR3 DNA: TGTGCCAGCCTGAGCGGCTACAATGAGCAGTTCTTC; CDR3 protein: CASLSGYNEQFF
clone size: .; D gene: TRBD1; J gene: TRBJ1-3; CDR3 length: 18; V gene: TRBV30; CDR3 DNA: TGTGCCTGGAGTCCTTCGCAGGGGGCGCGGGTTTTGGGAAACACCATATATTTT; CDR3 protein: CAWSPSQGARVLGNTIYF
clone size: once; D gene: .; J gene: TRBJ2-7; CDR3 length: 12; V gene: TRBV7-9; CDR3 DNA: TGTGCCAGCAGCTCGAGCCATCTCGAGCAGTACTTC; CDR3 protein: CASSSSHLEQYF
clone size: .; D gene: TRBD1; J gene: TRBJ1-6; CDR3 length: 14; V gene: TRBV2; CDR3 DNA: TGTGCCAGCAGTAAGACAGGGGACTATTCACCCCTCCACTTT; CDR3 protein: CASSKTGDYSPLHF
clone size: .; D gene: .; J gene: TRBJ1-6; CDR3 length: 16; V gene: TRBV30; CDR3 DNA: TGTGCCTGGAGTAGGGCAGCTAAAGAATATAATTCACCCCTCCACTTT; CDR3 protein: CAWSRAAKEYNSPLHF
clone size: once; D gene: TRBD2; J gene: TRBJ2-1; CDR3 length: 14; V gene: TRBV7-8; CDR3 DNA: TGTGCCAGCAGAGCGGGAGAGGGGTACAATGAGCAGTTCTTC; CDR3 protein: CASRAGEGYNEQFF
clone size: .; D gene: TRBD1; J gene: TRBJ1-5; CDR3 length: 15; V gene: TRBV11-2; CDR3 DNA: TGTGCCAGCAGCTTCGCCACAGGGGAGGATCAGCCCCAGCATTTT; CDR3 protein: CASSFATGEDQPQHF
clone size: .; D gene: .; J gene: TRBJ1-6; CDR3 length: 16; V gene: TRBV19; CDR3 DNA: TGTGCCAGTAGTACAGGGGCAAGCTCCTATAATTCACCCCTCCACTTT; CDR3 protein: CASSTGASSYNSPLHF
clone size: .; D gene: TRBD1; J gene: TRBJ2-7; CDR3 length: 15; V gene: TRBV6-5; CDR3 DNA: TGTGCCAGCAGCACCGGGACAGGGACCCTCTACGAGCAGTACTTC; CDR3 protein: CASSTGTGTLYEQYF
clone size: .; D gene: TRBD1; J gene: TRBJ2-6; CDR3 length: 18; V gene: TRBV14; CDR3 DNA: TGTGCCAGCAGCCAAGTTACAGGGGGCCGCTCTGGGGCCAACGTCCTGACTTTC; CDR3 protein: CASSQVTGGRSGANVLTF
clone size: .; D gene: TRBD1; J gene: TRBJ1-2; CDR3 length: 13; V gene: TRBV2; CDR3 DNA: TGTGCCAGCAGTGGTCGGGACAGCTATGGCTACACCTTC; CDR3 protein: CASSGRDSYGYTF
clone size: .; D gene: .; J gene: TRBJ1-1; CDR3 length: 15; V gene: TRBV9; CDR3 DNA: TGTGCCAGCAGCGCGAGCCAGGTATTGAACACTGAAGCTTTCTTT; CDR3 protein: CASSASQVLNTEAFF
clone size: .; D gene: TRBD1; J gene: TRBJ2-5; CDR3 length: 14; V gene: TRBV4-3; CDR3 DNA: TGCGCCAGCAGCCAAGACAGGGGGCACGAGACCCAGTACTTC; CDR3 protein: CASSQDRGHETQYF
clone size: .; D gene: .; J gene: TRBJ1-5; CDR3 length: 18; V gene: TRBV5-6; CDR3 DNA: TGTGCCAGCAGCTTGGCTTCGGACAGATACTCCAGCAATCAGCCCCAGCATTTT; CDR3 protein: CASSLASDRYSSNQPQHF
clone size: .; D gene: TRBD2; J gene: TRBJ2-3; CDR3 length: 17; V gene: TRBV9; CDR3 DNA: TGTGCCAGCAGCCCGGGGACTAGCGGGGGTCCCGCAGAAGCGCAGTATTTT; CDR3 protein: CASSPGTSGGPAEAQYF
clone size: .; D gene: TRBD2; J gene: TRBJ2-2; CDR3 length: 15; V gene: TRBV5-1; CDR3 DNA: TGCGCCAGCAGGTCGATAGCGGGAGAGGCCGGGGAGCTGTTTTTT; CDR3 protein: CASRSIAGEAGELFF
clone size: .; D gene: TRBD2; J gene: TRBJ2-1; CDR3 length: 16; V gene: TRBV9; CDR3 DNA: TGTGCCAGCAGCGTAGTGGAGGGAGGGCCTAGCAATGAGCAGTTCTTC; CDR3 protein: CASSVVEGGPSNEQFF
clone size: few; D gene: .; J gene: TRBJ2-1; CDR3 length: 11; V gene: TRBV19; CDR3 DNA: TGTGCCAGTAGTACGACGACTCAGCAGTTCTTC; CDR3 protein: CASSTTTQQFF
clone size: .; D gene: .; J gene: TRBJ2-1; CDR3 length: 12; V gene: TRBV9; CDR3 DNA: TGTGCCAGCAGCCAAGGACTACCGGAGCAGTTCTTC; CDR3 protein: CASSQGLPEQFF
clone size: .; D gene: .; J gene: TRBJ1-6; CDR3 length: 15; V gene: TRBV6-5; CDR3 DNA: TGTGCCAGCAGTTTGTACGGAGGGGTGAATTCACCCCTCCACTTT; CDR3 protein: CASSLYGGVNSPLHF
clone size: .; D gene: TRBD1; J gene: TRBJ1-4; CDR3 length: 15; V gene: TRBV11-2; CDR3 DNA: TGTGCCAGCAGCTTAGATCAGGGGGCCAATGAAAAACTGTTTTTT; CDR3 protein: CASSLDQGANEKLFF
clone size: once; D gene: .; J gene: TRBJ2-1; CDR3 length: 15; V gene: TRBV9; CDR3 DNA: TGTGCCAGCAGCGGGGGCCAGAGCTCCTACAATGAGCAGTTCTTC; CDR3 protein: CASSGGQSSYNEQFF
clone size: .; D gene: .; J gene: TRBJ1-2; CDR3 length: 14; V gene: TRBV5-1; CDR3 DNA: TGCGCCAGCAGTGGGGCCGGTATAAACTATGGCTACACCTTC; CDR3 protein: CASSGAGINYGYTF
clone size: .; D gene: .; J gene: TRBJ2-3; CDR3 length: 16; V gene: TRBV5-4; CDR3 DNA: TGTGCCAGCAGCTCCCCCTGGGTAGCAGTCACAGATACGCAGTATTTT; CDR3 protein: CASSSPWVAVTDTQYF
clone size: .; D gene: .; J gene: TRBJ1-1; CDR3 length: 14; V gene: TRBV6-5; CDR3 DNA: TGTGCCAGCAGTTACTCTGGGACTGGCACTGAAGCTTTCTTT; CDR3 protein: CASSYSGTGTEAFF
clone size: .; D gene: .; J gene: TRBJ2-7; CDR3 length: 12; V gene: TRBV2; CDR3 DNA: TGTGCCAGCATTCTAGGGACCTACGAGCAGTACTTC; CDR3 protein: CASILGTYEQYF
clone size: .; D gene: .; J gene: TRBJ1-2; CDR3 length: 13; V gene: TRBV7-2; CDR3 DNA: TGTGCCAGCAGCTCCGACAGATTCTATGGCTACACCTTC; CDR3 protein: CASSSDRFYGYTF